These T cell receptor beta chains were read from a single sample in a study of cytomegalovirus exposure and HLA in healthy donors. Repertoires were generated with immunoSEQ multiplex PCR, while TCRdb's copy carries only in-frame clones and drops some. The sample has roughly 240,000 clones; more than 75% are singletons. The sample taken for sequencing was PBMCs. These TCRs come from a girl aged 2 to 9 in good health and CMV-seronegative. Each CDR3 is given with its conserved first and last residue. The D gene is left open where the match is weak. Size values are once, few and many counts, or a class for expanded clones, and some rows have none.

v_gene	j_gene	d_gene	abundance	CDR3nt	CDR3aa
TRBV6-6	TRBJ1-4	TRBD1	.	TGTGCCAGCAGTTCGACAGGGAATAATGAAAAACTGTTTTTT	CASSSTGNNEKLFF
TRBV5-1	TRBJ2-4	.	.	TGCGCCAGCAGCAACCAGGCCCAGGAAAACATTCAGTACTTC	CASSNQAQENIQYF
TRBV11-2	TRBJ1-3	TRBD1	.	TGTGCCAGCAGCTCATGGACAGGCCGCTCTGGAAACACCATATATTTT	CASSSWTGRSGNTIYF
TRBV5-4	TRBJ1-2	.	.	TGTGCCAGCAGCTTGGGACATAACTATGGCTACACCTTC	CASSLGHNYGYTF
TRBV5-5	TRBJ1-1	TRBD1	few	TGTGCCAGTGGACAGGGAGGGAACACTGAAGCTTTCTTT	CASGQGGNTEAFF
TRBV30	TRBJ1-4	.	.	TGTGCCTGGAGGCTAGGAGGAAAGGAAAAACTGTTTTTT	CAWRLGGKEKLFF
TRBV9	TRBJ2-3	.	.	TGTGCCAGCAGCGCACAGGGTCCAAGCACAGATACGCAGTATTTT	CASSAQGPSTDTQYF
TRBV2	TRBJ1-1	.	.	TGTGCCAGGGGGCAGGGCTGGGTAATGAACACTGAAGCTTTCTTT	CARGQGWVMNTEAFF
TRBV27	TRBJ2-1	.	.	TGTGCCACACCACAAGCCGGGATCAATGAGCAGTTCTTC	CATPQAGINEQFF
TRBV19	TRBJ1-2	.	.	TGTGCCAGTAGTAGAACAGGGATTCGTCACTATGGCTACACCTTC	CASSRTGIRHYGYTF
TRBV29-1	TRBJ1-1	.	few	TGCAGCGTCCGAATTTTAGTGAACACTGAAGCTTTCTTT	CSVRILVNTEAFF
TRBV5-6	TRBJ2-2	.	once	TGTGCCAGCAGCTTGTCTTCGGACACCGGGGAGCTGTTTTTT	CASSLSSDTGELFF
TRBV6-5	TRBJ2-7	.	.	TGTGCCAGCAGTTATGCGTACGAGCAGTACTTC	CASSYAYEQYF
TRBV30	TRBJ2-2	TRBD2	.	TGTGCCTGGAGTGTAACCCGGACTAGCGGGGTACACGGGGAGCTGTTTTTT	CAWSVTRTSGVHGELFF
TRBV5-1	TRBJ1-4	.	.	TGCGCCAGCAGCTTGAATTCTGGGCCCACTAATGAAAAACTGTTTTTT	CASSLNSGPTNEKLFF
TRBV6-5	TRBJ1-2	.	.	TGTGCCAGCAGTTACTACGGGGGGTCCGGCTACACCTTC	CASSYYGGSGYTF
TRBV21-1	TRBJ2-2	.	.	TGTGCCAGCAGCAAAAGGAGGGAGGCAGGACTAGCGGGAGGGCCGCGCACCGGGGAGCTGTTTTTT	CASSKRREAGLAGGPRTGELFF
TRBV7-9	TRBJ1-6	.	.	TGTGCCAGCAGCTTGGCACAGGGTGGTTATTCACCCCTCCACTTT	CASSLAQGGYSPLHF
TRBV23-1	TRBJ2-5	.	.	TGCGCCAGCAGTCAACGAGGGTGGGGTGCCGAGACCCAGTACTTC	CASSQRGWGAETQYF
TRBV10-3	TRBJ2-6	.	.	TGTGCCATCAGTGTCGTCCCACACGTCGTCCTGACTTTC	CAISVVPHVVLTF
TRBV5-4	TRBJ2-4	.	.	TGTGCCAGCAGCTTGCTAGAAAACATTCAGTACTTC	CASSLLENIQYF
TRBV19	TRBJ1-1	.	.	TGTGCCAGTAAAAGGGGAGGAAACCCTGAAGCTTTCTTT	CASKRGGNPEAFF
TRBV5-1	TRBJ2-5	TRBD2	.	TGCGCCAGCAGCGCCTGGACTAGCGGGGCAGAGACCCAGTACTTC	CASSAWTSGAETQYF
TRBV6-5	TRBJ1-1	.	.	TGTGCCGCGGGTAAGTTGGACACTGAAGCTTTCTTT	CAAGKLDTEAFF
TRBV19	TRBJ2-4	TRBD1	.	TGTGCCAGTACACCCGACAGGGTAGGAAACATTCAGTACTTC	CASTPDRVGNIQYF
TRBV6-5	TRBJ1-4	TRBD1	.	TGTGCCAGCAGCTCGGACAGGGGAAGCGAAAAACTGTTTTTT	CASSSDRGSEKLFF
TRBV5-1	TRBJ2-1	.	few	TGCGCCAGCAGCCCCAGAGCTAGCCACAATGAGCAGTTCTTC	CASSPRASHNEQFF
TRBV29-1	TRBJ1-1	.	.	TGCAGCGTTGCCCGAGGTGGTGAAGCTTTCTTT	CSVARGGEAFF
TRBV2	TRBJ1-1	.	.	TGTGCCACCCACAGTCGAATGAACACTGAAGCTTTCTTT	CATHSRMNTEAFF
TRBV5-1	TRBJ2-5	.	.	TGCGCCAGCAGCTTGGCCCCCGGGACCCAGTACTTC	CASSLAPGTQYF
TRBV27	TRBJ2-7	.	.	TGTGCCAGCAGTTTGGAGGGGATCTCCTACGAGCAGTACTTC	CASSLEGISYEQYF
TRBV2	TRBJ2-7	.	.	TGTGCCAGCAGGATCGACAGCCACGAGCAGTACTTC	CASRIDSHEQYF
TRBV15	TRBJ1-1	.	.	TGTGCCACCAGCAGAGTGGGGCGGGGGGCGAAGGGTGAAGCTTTCTTT	CATSRVGRGAKGEAFF
TRBV6-1	TRBJ1-5	.	.	TGTGCCAGCAGTGAAGCGCGGGTGGTGGTTCAGCCCCAGCATTTT	CASSEARVVVQPQHF
TRBV5-4	TRBJ1-1	.	few	TGTGCCAGCAGCCTTACCTCAGCGGGAAACACTGAAGCTTTCTTT	CASSLTSAGNTEAFF
TRBV30	TRBJ1-6	.	.	TGTGCCTGGAGTGTACGGGGACCCCTCCACTTT	CAWSVRGPLHF
TRBV21-1	TRBJ2-7	.	.	TGTGCCAGCAGCCCTCGGACAGGTAAATCCTACGAGCAGTACTTC	CASSPRTGKSYEQYF
TRBV9	TRBJ1-4	TRBD1	.	TGTGCCAGCAGCCGAAGGGGACAGGGGTCGAGTGAAAAACTGTTTTTT	CASSRRGQGSSEKLFF
TRBV6-1	TRBJ2-5	.	.	TGTGCCAGCACGGGTCGGGGGTTCGCCCAAGAGACCCAGTACTTC	CASTGRGFAQETQYF